Following are 10 T cell receptor beta chains from one sample sequenced in a study of STAT5B mutations in CD4+ large granular lymphocyte leukemia. The table came from immunoSEQ multiplex PCR; TCRdb's copy has only in-frame clones and leaves some out. Of hundreds of clones listed, 65% to 70% were seen once; the top ten hold around 47%. The sample consisted of PBMCs. Every receptor here comes from a man in his fifties or sixties with CD4+ T-cell large granular lymphocyte leukemia.

The rearrangement joins TRBV2 to TRBJ1-5, with D perhaps TRBD1 (6 bases). V was clipped by 3 bases and J by 1 base, with 7 bases between them. From germline, CDR1 is SNHLY and CDR2 FYNNEI. This CDR3 region has 14 residues. The CDR3 DNA reads as TGTGCCAGCAGTGACAGGGGAAGCAATCAGCCCCAGCATTTT. The encoded protein is CASSDRGSNQPQHF.

The chain couples TRBV18 to TRBJ1-6; 7 bases agree with TRBD1. J lost 15 bases, V lost 3 bases, and 11 bases had no gene match. CDR1 and CDR2 from the germline V gene are KGHSH and LQKENI. The CDR3 is 14 amino acids. CDR3 bases: TGTGCCAGCTCACCTTGGGACAGATCCGAGCTCCTCCACTTT. Translated, it gives CASSPWDRSELLHF. The variable domain in full, completed from reference TRBV18 and TRBJ1-6, reads NAGVMQNPRHLVRRRGQEARLRCSPMKGHSHVYWYRQLPEEGLKFMVYLQKENIIDESGMPKERFSAEFPKEGPSILRIQQVVRGDSAAYFCASSPWDRSELLHFGNGTRLTVT.

This clone is classed as large (0.1 to 1%). The chain combines TRBV10-3 with TRBJ2-3, with TRBD1 as a possible D gene (6 bases). V lost 2 bases and J 2 bases, leaving 11 bases between the germline ends. CDR1 and CDR2 (germline): ENHRY, SYGVKD. This CDR3 region has 15 residues. The CDR3 protein is CAISETGPLTDTQYF. The CDR3 DNA reads as TGTGCCATCAGTGAGACAGGGCCCCTCACAGATACGCAGTATTTT.

The CDR3 is CASSFSGASSYEQYF. The CDR3 region has the DNA TGTGCCAGCAGCTTTAGCGGGGCAAGCTCCTACGAGCAGTACTTC. The chain recombines TRBV7-2 with TRBJ2-7; TRBD2 aligns across 8 bases. In germline, CDR1 is SGHTA, CDR2 FQGNSA. This CDR3 contains 15 residues. V gave up 3 bases and J gave up 0 bases; unmatched junction bases: 4. Using reference TRBV7-2 and TRBJ2-7 for the parts outside the CDR3, the full variable domain is GAGVSQSPSNKVTEKGKDVELRCDPISGHTALYWYRQSLGQGLEFLIYFQGNSAPDKSGLPSDRFSAERTGGSVSTLTIQRTQQEDSAVYLCASSFSGASSYEQYFGPGTRLTVT.

This clone is medium-sized by share. The chain couples TRBV18 to TRBJ1-2; D call uncertain. This CDR3 comprises 18 residues. Germline values: CDR1 KGHSH, CDR2 LQKENI. Trimming left V 3 bases short and J 4 bases short, with 24 bases between. CDR3 protein: CASSPWVEEREFLYGYTF. CDR3 sequence (DNA): TGTGCCAGCTCACCCTGGGTCGAGGAGCGAGAGTTCCTCTATGGCTACACCTTC.

The CDR3 here is CASSTGSYEQYF. The CDR3 DNA reads as TGTGCCAGCAGTACAGGATCCTACGAGCAGTACTTC. The chain is built from TRBV27 and TRBJ2-7; D is perhaps TRBD1 (5 bases). This CDR3 spans 12 amino acids. V lost 5 bases and J 1 base, leaving 6 bases between the germline ends. CDR1 is MNHEY and CDR2 is SMNVEV in the germline V gene (reference sequence).

V and J are TRBV6-1 and TRBJ2-1, with 10 bases lining up with TRBD2. Germline loops: CDR1 MNHNS, CDR2 SASEGT. With V trimmed by 6 bases and J by 6 bases, 5 bases remained unmatched. This CDR3 contains 14 residues. The CDR3 is CASSSGLASNEQFF. The CDR3 nucleotides are TGTGCCAGCAGCTCGGGACTAGCGAGCAATGAGCAGTTCTTC.

The chain is built from TRBV7-2 and TRBJ1-4; D possibly corresponds to TRBD1 (6 bases). The germline CDR1 and CDR2 sequences are SGHTA and FQGNSA. This CDR3 has 14 residues. Trimming shortened V by 2 bases and J by 4 bases, and 8 bases separated the two germline ends. CDR3 loop: CASSLQGFNEKLFF. DNA of the CDR3: TGTGCCAGCAGCTTACAGGGGTTTAATGAAAAACTGTTTTTT.

The chain employs TRBV9 and TRBJ1-2, with a possible D match to TRBD1 (5 bases). The CDR3 extends over 14 amino acids. The V gene's germline CDR1 is SGDLS and CDR2 YYNGEE. The germline V and J ends were trimmed by 0 bases and 5 bases, with 11 bases remaining between them. CDR3 in DNA: TGTGCCAGCAGCGTAGAGGTCAGGGATTATGGCTACACCTTC. Amino acid sequence: CASSVEVRDYGYTF.

This clone turned up a few times. V gene TRBV28 combines with J gene TRBJ2-3; D uncertain. The CDR3 is 14 residues long. V dropped 2 bases and J dropped 4 bases, with 10 bases sitting between them. The germline CDR1 and CDR2 sequences are MDHEN and SYDVKM. Here the CDR3 reads CASSLVRIPDTQYF. CDR3 bases: TGTGCCAGCAGTTTAGTGCGTATCCCAGATACGCAGTATTTT. Full variable domain (missing parts from reference TRBV28 and TRBJ2-3): DVKVTQSSRYLVKRTGEKVFLECVQDMDHENMFWYRQDPGLGLRLIYFSYDVKMKEKGDIPEGYSVSREKKERFSLILESASTNQTSMYLCASSLVRIPDTQYFGPGTRLTVL.